These 21 T cell receptor beta chains came from one sample sequenced in a study of blood T cell repertoires in COVID-19. Using immunoSEQ multiplex PCR, the repertoire was profiled, and TCRdb retains in-frame clones only, with some absent. The repertoire holds some 220,000 clones, with approximately 90% as singletons. Input material: PBMCs or T cells enriched from blood (not recorded which). The receptors here all came from a middle-aged woman with acute COVID-19.

The rearrangement uses TRBV15 and TRBJ1-5; D uncertain. Germline CDR1 reads LNHNV; CDR2 reads YYDKDF (reference sequence). This CDR3 spans 13 amino acids. V was clipped by 3 bases and J by 4 bases, with 7 bases between them. CDR3 region: CATSRSRNQPQHF. The CDR3 nucleotides read TGTGCCACCAGCAGGTCCCGGAATCAGCCCCAGCATTTT.

The chain uses TRBV14 and TRBJ1-2; no firm D call. This CDR3 spans 14 amino acids. From germline, CDR1 is SGHDN and CDR2 FVKESK. Trimming stripped 2 bases from V and 4 bases from J, with 11 bases between. For the CDR3, the DNA is TGTGCCAGCAGCCAAATAACAGATTTCTATGGCTACACCTTC. This gives the protein CASSQITDFYGYTF.

The V and J genes are TRBV7-9 and TRBJ2-7, with 9 positions matching TRBD1. The CDR3 spans 13 residues. Looked up from germline, CDR1 is SEHNR and CDR2 is FQNEAQ (reference sequence). J was trimmed by 3 bases and V by 5 bases; bases with no gene match: 2. This CDR3 reads CASSPDRGYEQYV. The CDR3 DNA sequence: TGTGCCAGCAGCCCGGACAGGGGCTACGAGCAGTACGTC.

The chain links TRBV7-8 to TRBJ1-5, with D hard to call. Germline V gene data show CDR1 as SGHVS and CDR2 as FQNEAQ. The CDR3 length is 15 residues. Trimming removed 1 base from V and 4 bases from J, with 11 bases in between. DNA of the CDR3: TGTGCCAGCAGCTTAGAGTTGTCGGGTAATCAGCCCCAGCATTTT. Amino acids: CASSLELSGNQPQHF.

The chain combines TRBV10-3 with TRBJ2-3; 12 nucleotides match TRBD1. Germline loops: CDR1 ENHRY, CDR2 SYGVKD. The V segment lost 9 bases and the J segment 15 bases; nucleotides outside the gene matches: 19. The CDR3 is 15 residues long. CDR3 DNA sequence: TGTGCCATGTCCCACCGGGACAGGGGGCTGGGAAGGCAATATTTT. Its protein is CAMSHRDRGLGRQYF.

This chain links TRBV15 with TRBJ2-4, with D tentatively TRBD1 (5 bases). Germline-derived CDR1 and CDR2 are LNHNV and YYDKDF (reference sequence). The CDR3 sequence is 16 residues long. Trimming pared 0 bases from V and 6 bases from J, leaving 15 bases between. CDR3 in amino acids: CATSRDPLGPPNIQYF. In nucleotides, the CDR3 is TGTGCCACCAGCAGAGATCCCCTGGGGCCACCAAACATTCAGTACTTC.

V usage is TRBV18 and J usage is TRBJ2-3; 7 bases align to TRBD2. Germline-derived CDR1 and CDR2 are KGHSH and LQKENI. The CDR3 has 14 residues. With V trimmed by 0 bases and J by 3 bases, 0 bases remained unmatched. CDR3 amino acids: CASSPPGGTDTQYF. The CDR3, as DNA: TGTGCCAGCTCACCACCGGGGGGGACAGATACGCAGTATTTT.

This clone was seen more than once but under ten times. CDR3: CASSLAGSYNEQFF. The CDR3 nucleotides read TGTGCCAGCAGCTTAGCGGGCTCCTACAATGAGCAGTTCTTC. The V call is TRBV11-2, the J call TRBJ2-1; D not resolved. CDR3 length: 14 residues. Per the germline V gene, CDR1 is SGHAT and CDR2 is FQNNGV. Deletions cut 1 base from V and 0 bases from J, with 4 bases between.

This clone appeared a single time. This rearrangement joins TRBV12-3 or TRBV12-4 to TRBJ1-1, with 7 bases matching TRBD1. V shed 6 bases and J 6 bases; nucleotides not matched to a gene: 7. The length of the CDR3 is 13 residues. For the CDR3, the DNA is TGTGCCAGCAGCTATGAGGGGGCCGCTGAAGCTTTCTTT. Its translation is CASSYEGAAEAFF.

This clone was found once. CDR3 sequence: CASSPLRYNEQFF. In DNA, the CDR3 is TGCGCCAGCAGCCCCCTGAGGTACAATGAGCAGTTCTTC. The chain joins TRBV5-1 to TRBJ2-1; D is unclear. With 4 bases removed from V and 4 bases from J, the gap between germline ends came to 9 bases. The CDR3 extends over 13 amino acids. Germline values: CDR1 SGHRS, CDR2 YFSETQ.

Written as DNA, the CDR3 is TGCGCCAGCAGCTCGACCGGGGGCACTGAAGCTTTCTTT. It translates to CASSSTGGTEAFF. The rearrangement joins TRBV5-1 to TRBJ1-1, with D possibly matching TRBD1 (5 bases). V lost 3 bases, J lost 4 bases, and 10 bases lay in between. There are 13 residues in the CDR3. Germline-derived CDR1 and CDR2 are SGHRS and YFSETQ.

The rearrangement links TRBV7-9 to TRBJ2-3, with a possible D match to TRBD1 (5 bases). The length of the CDR3 is 14 residues. Trimming stripped 3 bases from V and 1 base from J, with 8 bases between. CDR1 is SEHNR, CDR2 FQNEAQ, per germline (reference sequence). The CDR3 DNA sequence: TGTGCCAGCAGCTTCTGGGGCCGCACAGATACGCAGTATTTT. Translation: CASSFWGRTDTQYF. Full variable domain (remainder filled in from reference TRBV7-9 and TRBJ2-3): DTGVSQNPRHKITKRGQNVTFRCDPISEHNRLYWYRQTLGQGPEFLTYFQNEAQLEKSRLLSDRFSAERPKGSFSTLEIQRTEQGDSAMYLCASSFWGRTDTQYFGPGTRLTVL.

The chain is built from TRBV7-8 and TRBJ1-1, with 7 bases fitting TRBD1. V was clipped by 0 bases and J by 5 bases; unmatched bases: 3. This CDR3 has 14 amino acids. Germline assignment: CDR1 SGHVS and CDR2 FQNEAQ. The CDR3 region has the DNA TGTGCCAGCAGCTTAGCGCAGGGGGGAACTGAAGCTTTCTTT. Its translation is CASSLAQGGTEAFF.

This rearrangement joins TRBV9 to TRBJ2-2, with D hard to call. V lost 7 bases, J lost 4 bases, and 8 bases lay in between. The CDR3 runs to 12 residues. Germline CDR1 SGDLS, CDR2 YYNGEE. In DNA, the CDR3 is TGTGCCAGCGAGGAGAGCACCGGGGAGCTGTTTTTT. Protein sequence: CASEESTGELFF.

The genes are TRBV18 and TRBJ1-2, with 8 positions matching TRBD1. Germline CDR1 and CDR2: KGHSH and LQKENI. The CDR3 is 14 amino acids. J lost 7 bases, V lost 1 base, and 5 bases had no gene match. The CDR3 loop is CASSPQRTGGGYTF. CDR3 bases: TGTGCCAGCTCACCACAAAGAACAGGGGGTGGCTACACCTTC.

Only a few counts were recorded for this clone. This chain uses TRBV14 with TRBJ1-4; 9 bases agree with TRBD1. The CDR3 extends over 15 amino acids. Germline assignment: CDR1 SGHDN and CDR2 FVKESK. Trimming took 1 base from V and 9 from J; bases not matched to a gene: 6. DNA of the CDR3: TGTGCCAGCAGCCAAGTTAGAGGGACAGGGAAAAAACTGTTTTTT. Protein product: CASSQVRGTGKKLFF.

This chain uses TRBV10-3 with TRBJ1-6, with D possibly being TRBD1 (5 bases). The germline V and J ends were trimmed by 2 bases and 10 bases, with 15 bases remaining between them. There are 15 residues in the CDR3. The V gene's germline CDR1 is ENHRY and CDR2 SYGVKD. DNA of the CDR3: TGTGCCATCAGTGAGGGTTCAGGGTACGAGTCACCCCTCCACTTT. Translating gives CAISEGSGYESPLHF.

This clone was seen a single time. The chain employs TRBV5-4 and TRBJ1-1; D gene uncertain. In germline, CDR1 is SGHNT, CDR2 YYREEE (reference sequence). V was clipped by 0 bases and J by 5 bases, with 8 bases between them. The CDR3 sequence is 13 residues long. CDR3 sequence reads: CASSLDTITEAFF. CDR3 bases: TGTGCCAGCAGCTTGGACACTATAACTGAAGCTTTCTTT.

The V and J genes are TRBV12-3 or TRBV12-4 and TRBJ1-1; no clear D gene. The CDR3 contains 12 residues. The germline V and J ends were trimmed by 7 bases and 7 bases, with 13 bases remaining between them. This CDR3 is CASTQREDEAFF. CDR3 sequence (DNA): TGTGCCAGCACCCAAAGAGAGGATGAAGCTTTCTTT.

The chain recombines TRBV4-3 with TRBJ1-2; TRBD1 matches at 11 bases. There are 15 residues in the CDR3. Germline V gene sequence: CDR1 LGHNA, CDR2 YSLEER. V shed 1 base and J 7 bases; nucleotides not matched to a gene: 5. CDR3 DNA sequence: TGCGCCAGCAGCCAAGCGGGACAGGGGGTAGGTGGCTACACCTTC. This encodes CASSQAGQGVGGYTF.

The rearrangement uses TRBV12-3 or TRBV12-4 and TRBJ1-1, with a possible D match to TRBD1 (5 bases). The length of the CDR3 is 12 residues. Trimming left V 7 bases short and J 1 base short, with 7 bases between. The CDR3 DNA follows: TGTGCCAGCAACGACAGGAACACTGAAGCTTTCTTT. Its protein is CASNDRNTEAFF.